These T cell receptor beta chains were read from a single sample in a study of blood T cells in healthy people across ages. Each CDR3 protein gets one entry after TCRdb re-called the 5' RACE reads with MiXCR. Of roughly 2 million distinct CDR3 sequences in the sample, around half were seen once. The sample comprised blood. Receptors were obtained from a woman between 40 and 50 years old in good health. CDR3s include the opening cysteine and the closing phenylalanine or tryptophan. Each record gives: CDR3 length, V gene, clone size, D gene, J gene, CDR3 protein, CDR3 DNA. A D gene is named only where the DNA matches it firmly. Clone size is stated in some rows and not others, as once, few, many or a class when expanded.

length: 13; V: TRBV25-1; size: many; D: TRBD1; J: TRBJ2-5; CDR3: CASRNRGRETQYF; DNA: TGTGCCAGCAGAAACAGGGGGCGGGAGACCCAGTACTTC
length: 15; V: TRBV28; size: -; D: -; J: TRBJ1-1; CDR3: CASTPTVGTRTEAFF; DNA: TGTGCCAGCACACCTACTGTCGGGACCAGAACTGAAGCTTTCTTT
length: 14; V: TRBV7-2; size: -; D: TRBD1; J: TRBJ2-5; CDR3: CASSHRGRRETQYF; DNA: TGTGCCAGCAGCCACAGGGGGCGCCGGGAGACCCAGTACTTC
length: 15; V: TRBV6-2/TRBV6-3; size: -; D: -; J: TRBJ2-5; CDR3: CASSSFGVMKETQYF; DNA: TGTGCCAGCAGTTCCTTCGGGGTAATGAAAGAGACCCAGTACTTC
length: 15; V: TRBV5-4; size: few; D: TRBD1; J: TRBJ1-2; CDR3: CASSLFIGGNYGYTF; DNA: TGTGCCAGCAGCTTGTTTATAGGGGGCAACTATGGCTACACCTTC
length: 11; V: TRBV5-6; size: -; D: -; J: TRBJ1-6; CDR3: CASSFRGPIHF; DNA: TGTGCCAGCAGCTTTAGGGGTCCAATCCACTTT
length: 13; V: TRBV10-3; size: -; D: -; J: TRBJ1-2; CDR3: CAISEAYNYGYTF; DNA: TGTGCCATCAGTGAGGCATATAACTATGGCTACACCTTC
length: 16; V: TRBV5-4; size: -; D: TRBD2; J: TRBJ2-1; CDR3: CASSLGSGGAFNEQFF; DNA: TGTGCCAGCAGCTTGGGTAGCGGGGGGGCGTTTAATGAGCAGTTCTTC
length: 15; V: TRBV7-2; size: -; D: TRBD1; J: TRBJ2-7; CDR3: CASTTGGAILHEQYF; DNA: TGTGCCAGCACCACAGGGGGCGCGATTCTCCACGAGCAGTACTTC
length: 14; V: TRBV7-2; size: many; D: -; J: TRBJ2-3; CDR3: CASSRGLSTDTQYF; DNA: TGTGCCAGCAGCCGCGGACTTTCCACAGATACGCAGTATTTT
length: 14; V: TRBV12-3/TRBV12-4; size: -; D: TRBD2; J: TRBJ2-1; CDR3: CASSVAGGFDEQFF; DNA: TGTGCCAGCAGTGTAGCGGGGGGTTTCGATGAGCAGTTCTTC
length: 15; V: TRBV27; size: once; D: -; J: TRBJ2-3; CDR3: CASRRRGGGKDTQYF; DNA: TGTGCCAGCAGGAGAAGGGGGGGAGGCAAAGATACGCAGTATTTT
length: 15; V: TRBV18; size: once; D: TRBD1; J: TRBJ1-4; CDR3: CASSPTTGEREKLFF; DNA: TGTGCCAGCTCACCCACGACAGGGGAAAGAGAAAAACTGTTTTTT
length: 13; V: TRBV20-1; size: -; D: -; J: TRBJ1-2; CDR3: CSARSRELRGYTF; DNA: TGCAGTGCTAGAAGCAGGGAGCTTCGGGGCTACACCTTC
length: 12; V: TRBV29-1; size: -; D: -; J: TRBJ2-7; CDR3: CSIGTTAYEQYF; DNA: TGCAGCATCGGGACAACGGCCTACGAGCAGTACTTC
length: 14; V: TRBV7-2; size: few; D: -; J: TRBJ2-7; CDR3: CASRQTRIFYEQYF; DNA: TGTGCCAGTCGACAGACACGCATATTTTACGAGCAGTACTTC
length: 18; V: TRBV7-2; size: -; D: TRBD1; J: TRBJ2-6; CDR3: CASSFYLTGSSGANVLTF; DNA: TGTGCCAGCAGCTTTTACCTGACAGGGAGCTCTGGGGCCAACGTCCTGACTTTC
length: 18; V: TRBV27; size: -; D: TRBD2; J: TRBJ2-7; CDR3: CASSPTSSGGSNFYEQYF; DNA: TGTGCCAGCAGTCCTACGAGCAGCGGGGGGTCGAATTTCTACGAGCAGTACTTC
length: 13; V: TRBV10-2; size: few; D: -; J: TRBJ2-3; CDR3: CASSESPPDTQYF; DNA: TGCGCCAGCAGTGAGTCCCCCCCCGATACGCAGTATTTT
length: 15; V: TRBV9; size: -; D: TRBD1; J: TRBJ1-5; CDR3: CASSAGGGGEQPQHF; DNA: TGTGCCAGCAGCGCCGGGGGAGGGGGCGAGCAGCCCCAGCATTTT
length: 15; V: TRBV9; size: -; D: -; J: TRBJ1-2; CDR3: CASSVAGAAPYGYTF; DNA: TGTGCCAGCAGCGTAGCTGGGGCAGCTCCTTATGGCTACACCTTC
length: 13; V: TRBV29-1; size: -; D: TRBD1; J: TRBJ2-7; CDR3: CSVSGTGIYEQYF; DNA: TGCAGCGTATCCGGGACAGGGATCTACGAGCAGTACTTC
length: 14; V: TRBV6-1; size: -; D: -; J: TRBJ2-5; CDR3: CASSEVVGWETQYF; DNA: TGTGCCAGCAGTGAAGTGGTAGGGTGGGAGACCCAGTACTTC
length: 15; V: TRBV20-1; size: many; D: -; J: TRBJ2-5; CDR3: CSAGVPTGAQETQYF; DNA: TGCAGTGCTGGAGTACCGACGGGGGCCCAAGAGACCCAGTACTTC
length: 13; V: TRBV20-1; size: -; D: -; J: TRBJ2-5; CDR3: CSASVDRKETQYF; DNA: TGCAGTGCTAGTGTGGACAGAAAAGAGACCCAGTACTTC
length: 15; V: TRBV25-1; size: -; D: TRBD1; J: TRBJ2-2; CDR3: CASSGDRGESGELFF; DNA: TGTGCCAGCAGTGGGGACAGGGGGGAATCCGGGGAGCTGTTTTTT
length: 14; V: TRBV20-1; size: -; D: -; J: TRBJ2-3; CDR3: CSAPLDGSTDTQYF; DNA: TGCAGTGCGCCCTTAGATGGGTCCACAGATACGCAGTATTTT
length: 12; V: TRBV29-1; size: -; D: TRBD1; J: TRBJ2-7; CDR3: CSVNPQGTEQYF; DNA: TGCAGCGTTAATCCACAGGGGACCGAGCAGTACTTC
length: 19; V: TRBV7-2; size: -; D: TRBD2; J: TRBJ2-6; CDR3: CASTPWGLAGSSGANVLTF; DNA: TGTGCCAGCACTCCATGGGGACTAGCGGGGAGCTCTGGGGCCAACGTCCTGACTTTC
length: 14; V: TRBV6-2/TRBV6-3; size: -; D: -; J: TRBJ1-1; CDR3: CASSVGLGGTEAFF; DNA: TGTGCCAGCAGTGTCGGCCTAGGTGGAACTGAAGCTTTCTTT
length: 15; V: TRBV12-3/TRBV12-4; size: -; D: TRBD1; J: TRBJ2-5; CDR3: CASSSGTGAGEAQYF; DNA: TGTGCCAGCAGTTCCGGGACAGGGGCTGGGGAGGCCCAGTACTTC
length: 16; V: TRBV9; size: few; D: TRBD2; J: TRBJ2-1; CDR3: CASTGLAGGPFNEQFF; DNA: TGTGCCAGCACTGGACTAGCGGGGGGGCCGTTCAATGAGCAGTTCTTC
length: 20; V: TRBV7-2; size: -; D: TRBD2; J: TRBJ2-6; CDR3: CASSSMGGEAGSSGANVLTF; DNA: TGTGCCAGCAGCTCAATGGGAGGGGAAGCCGGTAGCTCTGGGGCCAACGTCCTGACTTTC
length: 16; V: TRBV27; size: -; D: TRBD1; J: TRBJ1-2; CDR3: CASSPRRGRGLRGYTF; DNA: TGTGCCAGCAGTCCGCGGAGGGGGCGCGGCCTTAGGGGCTACACCTTC
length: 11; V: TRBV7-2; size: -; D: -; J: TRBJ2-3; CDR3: CASSSRYTQYF; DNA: TGTGCCAGCAGCTCCAGGTATACGCAGTATTTT
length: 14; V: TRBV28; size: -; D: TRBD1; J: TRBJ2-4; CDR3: CASSVPGQGNIQYF; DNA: TGTGCCAGCAGTGTCCCGGGACAGGGGAACATTCAGTACTTC
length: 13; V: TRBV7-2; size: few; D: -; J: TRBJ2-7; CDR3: CASSPRQTSEQYF; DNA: TGTGCCAGCAGCCCCCGGCAGACCTCCGAGCAGTACTTC
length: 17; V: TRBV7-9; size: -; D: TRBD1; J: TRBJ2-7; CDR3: CAGSSSGTGRPNYEQYF; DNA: TGTGCCGGCAGCTCGTCCGGGACAGGGCGACCCAACTACGAGCAGTACTTC
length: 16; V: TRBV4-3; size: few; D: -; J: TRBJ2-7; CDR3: CASSQGFRDENYEQYF; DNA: TGCGCCAGCAGCCAAGGTTTCCGGGACGAAAACTACGAGCAGTACTTC
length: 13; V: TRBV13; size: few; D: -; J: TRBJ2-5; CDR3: CASSYRLTETQYF; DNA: TGTGCCAGCAGTTACAGACTTACTGAGACCCAGTACTTC
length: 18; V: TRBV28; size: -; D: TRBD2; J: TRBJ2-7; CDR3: CASSPGLAANRNSYEQYF; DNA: TGTGCCAGCAGTCCCGGACTAGCGGCGAACCGTAACTCCTACGAGCAGTACTTC
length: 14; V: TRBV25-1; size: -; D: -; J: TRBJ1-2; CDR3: CASSEYGAGYGYTF; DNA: TGTGCCAGCAGTGAATATGGGGCGGGCTATGGCTACACCTTC
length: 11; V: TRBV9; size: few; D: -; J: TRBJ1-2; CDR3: CASGDQGGYTF; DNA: TGTGCCAGCGGGGATCAAGGGGGCTACACCTTC
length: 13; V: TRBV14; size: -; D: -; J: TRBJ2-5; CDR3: CASNGQLQETQYF; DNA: TGTGCCAGTAACGGGCAGCTCCAAGAGACCCAGTACTTC
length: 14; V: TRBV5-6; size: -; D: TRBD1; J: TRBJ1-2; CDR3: CASSLYGTVYGYTF; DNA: TGTGCCAGCAGCTTGTACGGGACAGTCTATGGCTACACCTTC
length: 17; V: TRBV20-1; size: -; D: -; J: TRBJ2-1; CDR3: CSARREGAHLSYNEQFF; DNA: TGCAGTGCCAGGAGAGAAGGGGCGCATCTCTCCTACAATGAGCAGTTCTTC
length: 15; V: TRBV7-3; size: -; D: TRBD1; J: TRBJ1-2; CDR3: CASSATGGNNYGYTF; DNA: TGTGCCAGCAGCGCCACAGGGGGCAATAACTATGGCTACACCTTC
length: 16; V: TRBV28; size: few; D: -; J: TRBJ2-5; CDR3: CASSFTAREFQETQYF; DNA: TGTGCCAGCAGTTTTACGGCCAGGGAATTTCAAGAGACCCAGTACTTC
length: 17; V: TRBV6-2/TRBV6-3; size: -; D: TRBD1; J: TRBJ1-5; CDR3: CANSKFPGQGVVQPQHF; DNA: TGTGCCAACAGTAAATTTCCGGGACAGGGGGTAGTTCAGCCCCAGCATTTT
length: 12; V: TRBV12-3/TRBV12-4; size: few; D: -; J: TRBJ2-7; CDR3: CASSLVWDEQYF; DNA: TGTGCCAGCAGTTTAGTTTGGGACGAGCAGTACTTC
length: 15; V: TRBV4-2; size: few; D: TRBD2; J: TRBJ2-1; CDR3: CASSQPGLADNEQFF; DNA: TGTGCCAGCAGCCAACCGGGACTAGCGGACAATGAGCAGTTCTTC
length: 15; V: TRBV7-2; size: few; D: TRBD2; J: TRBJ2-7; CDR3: CASSSGLAGKYEQYF; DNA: TGTGCCAGCAGCTCGGGACTAGCGGGGAAATACGAGCAGTACTTC
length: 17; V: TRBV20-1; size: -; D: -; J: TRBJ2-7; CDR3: CSARESGGGASFYEQYF; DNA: TGCAGTGCTAGAGAAAGCGGTGGGGGGGCAAGTTTCTACGAGCAGTACTTC
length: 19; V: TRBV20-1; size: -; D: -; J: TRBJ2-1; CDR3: CSAIQERSITPPYMDEQFF; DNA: TGCAGTGCTATCCAAGAAAGGTCCATAACCCCCCCTTACATGGATGAGCAGTTCTTC
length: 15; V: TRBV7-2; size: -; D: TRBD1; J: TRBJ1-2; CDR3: CASSPELDRDGGYTF; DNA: TGTGCCAGCAGCCCGGAACTTGACAGGGATGGAGGCTACACCTTC
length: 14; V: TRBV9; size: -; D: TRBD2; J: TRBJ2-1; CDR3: CASSSGTSLYEQFF; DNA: TGTGCCAGCAGTTCCGGGACTAGCCTGTATGAGCAGTTCTTC
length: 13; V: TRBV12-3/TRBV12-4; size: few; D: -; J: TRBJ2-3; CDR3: CASESGDTDTQYF; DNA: TGTGCCAGCGAGTCAGGTGACACAGATACGCAGTATTTT
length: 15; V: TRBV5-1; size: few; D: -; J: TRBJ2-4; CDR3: CASSLGGSAQNIQYF; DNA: TGCGCCAGCAGCTTGGGGGGCTCGGCCCAAAACATTCAGTACTTC
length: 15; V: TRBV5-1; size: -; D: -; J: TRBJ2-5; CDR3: CASSLVPGLRETQYF; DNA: TGCGCCAGCAGCTTAGTCCCGGGACTGAGAGAGACCCAGTACTTC
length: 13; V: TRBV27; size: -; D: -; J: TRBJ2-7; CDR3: CAIARTPYNEQYF; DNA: TGTGCCATCGCCCGGACCCCCTACAATGAGCAGTACTTC